This T cell receptor (beta chain) was obtained from a study of persistence of HIV-infected CD4 T cells. The immunoSEQ assay was version 4, run in survey mode. Clones were read by immunoSEQ multiplex PCR, and TCRdb kept only the in-frame ones, dropping some. The sample has tens of thousands of clones, about 88% seen once. Turning to this clone: Its antigen remains unknown.

Anti-CD3/anti-CD28 beads served as a nonspecific positive control stimulus. Responding CD4+ T cells were sorted by upregulation of both CD40 ligand and CD69. The germline V gene has CDR1 SGHTA and CDR2 FQGNSA. Germline trimming cut 5 bases from V and 1 base from J; bases unmatched to any gene: 8. The CDR3 sequence is 15 residues long. The TCR was taken from an adult woman with HIV who was CMV-seropositive. The V gene is TRBV7-2, the J gene TRBJ2-7; TRBD1 agrees at 7 bases. The sequencing here drew on CD4+ T cells sorted from PBMCs after roughly 18-hour stimulation, taken from a patient who received antiretroviral therapy. CDR3 in amino acids: CASSEGDSISYEQYV. The CDR3 nucleotides read TGTGCCAGCAGCGAGGGGGACAGCATTTCCTACGAGCAGTACGTC.